The 10 T cell receptor beta chains listed next were all sequenced from one sample in a study of Graves' ophthalmopathy and Graves' hyperthyroidism. Researchers took RNA transcripts and amplified TCR beta CDR3 regions from them. HTBI primers primed a first-round RT-PCR, and a second-round multiplex PCR followed. Each CDR3 protein gets one entry after TCRdb re-called the multiplex PCR reads with MiXCR. In the table there are a few hundred thousand distinct CDR3 sequences, roughly 15% of which are singletons. Sequences were obtained from peripheral blood. These receptors were taken from an adult man with Graves' ophthalmopathy.

This clonotype was seen at least ten times. V and J are TRBV2 and TRBJ1-2; D unclear. This CDR3 contains 14 residues. The V gene's germline CDR1 is SNHLY and CDR2 FYNNEI. V was trimmed by 6 bases and J by 4 bases, leaving 15 bases between them. This chain's CDR3 is CASRPRSPGYGYTF. As DNA, the CDR3 is TGTGCCAGCAGACCCCGGAGCCCCGGCTATGGCTACACCTTC. The full variable domain, with the rest looked up from reference TRBV2 and TRBJ1-2, is EPEVTQTPSHQVTQMGQEVILRCVPISNHLYFYWYRQILGQKVEFLVSFYNNEISEKSEIFDDQFSVERPDGSNFTLKIRSTKLEDSAMYFCASRPRSPGYGYTFGSGTRLTVV.

This clonotype was detected ten times or more. The V and J genes are TRBV27 and TRBJ2-2; TRBD1 matches 9 bases. The CDR3 totals 16 residues. Losses at the gene ends were 6 bases for V and 6 bases for J; bases not matched to a gene: 11. Germline V lookup: CDR1 MNHEY, CDR2 SMNVEV (reference sequence). For the CDR3, the DNA is TGTGCCAGCAGACGAGAGCCGGGACAGGGACCCGGGGAGCTGTTTTTT. Translated: CASRREPGQGPGELFF.

This clonotype was counted only a few times. V gene TRBV19 combines with J gene TRBJ1-1; perhaps TRBD1 as D (5 bases). This CDR3 has 15 amino acids. V was clipped by 3 bases and J by 1 base, with 12 bases between them. Germline V gene lookup returns CDR1 LNHDA and CDR2 SQIVND (reference sequence). CDR3 region: CASSMSGGANTEAFF. The CDR3 DNA reads as TGTGCCAGTAGTATGTCTGGGGGTGCGAACACTGAAGCTTTCTTT.

Concerning this clonotype: A much larger clone lies a single base off, so this may be a read error. The chain couples TRBV7-2 to TRBJ2-5; possibly TRBD2 for D (6 bases). This CDR3 spans 18 amino acids. Germline loops: CDR1 SGHTA, CDR2 FQGNSA. DNA for the CDR3: TGTGTCAGCAGCTTAGTGCCCGGGGGAGTTAGGTACCAAGAGACCCAGTACTTC. It specifies CVSSLVPGGVRYQETQYF.

This chain links TRBV18 with TRBJ2-7, with D maybe TRBD1 (6 bases). The CDR3 consists of 13 residues. Germline CDR1 reads KGHSH; CDR2 reads LQKENI. V gave up 2 bases and J gave up 2 bases, with 7 bases separating them. The CDR3 region has the DNA TGTGCCAGCTCACCAAGGGACACCTACGAGCAGTACTTC. It encodes CASSPRDTYEQYF.

This clonotype was observed many times. The chain joins TRBV18 to TRBJ1-5; no reliable D call. The CDR3 runs 16 residues. CDR1 KGHSH and CDR2 LQKENI come from the germline V gene. The V gene lost 2 bases and the J gene lost 0 bases, with 11 bases spanning the gap. The CDR3 reads CASSPGQVYSNQPQHF. The CDR3 coding sequence is TGTGCCAGCTCACCAGGGCAGGTTTATAGCAATCAGCCCCAGCATTTT.

This clonotype was observed at least ten times. This chain uses TRBV24-1 with TRBJ1-2; D gene uncertain. Germline CDR1 KGHDR, CDR2 SFDVKD. The CDR3 covers 16 residues. Trimming took off 4 bases at V and 4 bases at J, with 18 bases between the two ends. The CDR3 nucleotides are TGTGCCACCAGTGACCCTGCAGGACCTCCGGGCTATGGCTACACCTTC. It translates to CATSDPAGPPGYGYTF.

J is TRBJ2-7 and V is TRBV11-2; perhaps TRBD2 as D (6 bases). This CDR3 is built from 15 residues. Germline CDR1 reads SGHAT; CDR2 reads FQNNGV. Trimming removed 0 bases at V and 2 bases at J, with 11 bases between. The CDR3 DNA reads TGTGCCAGCAGCTTAGATCCGGGAGCCACCTACGAGCAGTACTTC. It specifies CASSLDPGATYEQYF.

This clonotype was seen a few times. The chain links TRBV4-3 to TRBJ2-7; 10 bases agree with TRBD1. V shed 2 bases, J shed 2 bases, and the junction held 9 bases outside the gene matches. This CDR3 region has 17 residues. Germline lookup yields CDR1 LGHNA and CDR2 YSLEER. In DNA form, the CDR3 reads TGCGCCAGCAGCCAATCGGCACCCGACAGGGGGCCCTACGAGCAGTACTTC. This translates into CASSQSAPDRGPYEQYF.

The sample holds many counts of this clonotype. This sequence joins TRBV5-1 and TRBJ2-7; 8 bases fit TRBD2. V shed 1 base, J shed 2 bases, and the junction held 2 bases outside the gene matches. The CDR3 consists of 14 residues. The germline V gene encodes CDR1 SGHRS and CDR2 YFSETQ. The CDR3 protein is CASSLTSGPYEQYF. The CDR3 nucleotides read TGCGCCAGCAGCTTGACTAGCGGTCCCTACGAGCAGTACTTC.